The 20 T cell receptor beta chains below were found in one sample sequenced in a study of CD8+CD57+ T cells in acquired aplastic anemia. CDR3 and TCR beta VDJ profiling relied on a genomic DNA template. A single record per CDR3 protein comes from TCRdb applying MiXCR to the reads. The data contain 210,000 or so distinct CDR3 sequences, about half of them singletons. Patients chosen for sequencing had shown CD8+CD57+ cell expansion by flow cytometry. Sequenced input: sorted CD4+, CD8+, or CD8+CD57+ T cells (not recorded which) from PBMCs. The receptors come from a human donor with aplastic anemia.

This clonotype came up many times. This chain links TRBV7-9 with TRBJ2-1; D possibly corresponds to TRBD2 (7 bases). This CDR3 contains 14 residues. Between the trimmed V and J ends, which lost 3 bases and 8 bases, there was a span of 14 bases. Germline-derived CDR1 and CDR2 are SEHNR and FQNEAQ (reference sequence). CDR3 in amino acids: CASSLWGGLDEQFF. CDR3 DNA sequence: TGTGCCAGCAGCTTGTGGGGGGGCCTCGATGAGCAGTTCTTC.

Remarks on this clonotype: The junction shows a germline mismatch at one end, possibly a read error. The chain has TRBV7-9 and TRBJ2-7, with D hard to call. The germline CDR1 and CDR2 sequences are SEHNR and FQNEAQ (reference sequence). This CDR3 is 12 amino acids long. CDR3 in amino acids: CASSPSSYGQYF. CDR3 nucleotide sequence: TGTGCCAGCAGCCCATCGTCCTACGGGCAGTACTTC.

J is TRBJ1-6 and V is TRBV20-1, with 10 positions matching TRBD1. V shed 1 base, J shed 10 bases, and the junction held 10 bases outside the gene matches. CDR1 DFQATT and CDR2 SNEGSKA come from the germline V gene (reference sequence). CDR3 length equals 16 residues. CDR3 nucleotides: TGCAGTGCTAGAGGGACAGGGGGTTACGGAGGCTCACCCCTCCACTTT. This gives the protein CSARGTGGYGGSPLHF.

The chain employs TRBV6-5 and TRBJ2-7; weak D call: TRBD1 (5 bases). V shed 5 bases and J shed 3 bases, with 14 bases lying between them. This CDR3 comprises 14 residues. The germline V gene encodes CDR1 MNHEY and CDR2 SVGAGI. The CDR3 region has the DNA TGTGCCAGCAGTCACCAGGGCCGCGACTACGAGCAGTACTTC. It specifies CASSHQGRDYEQYF.

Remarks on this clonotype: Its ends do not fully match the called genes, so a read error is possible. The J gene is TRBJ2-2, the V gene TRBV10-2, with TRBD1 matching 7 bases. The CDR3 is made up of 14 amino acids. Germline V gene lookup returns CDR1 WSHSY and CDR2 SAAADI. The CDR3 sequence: CVTPGQLNTGELFF. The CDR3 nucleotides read TGTGTCACCCCGGGACAGCTGAACACCGGGGAGCTGTTTTTT.

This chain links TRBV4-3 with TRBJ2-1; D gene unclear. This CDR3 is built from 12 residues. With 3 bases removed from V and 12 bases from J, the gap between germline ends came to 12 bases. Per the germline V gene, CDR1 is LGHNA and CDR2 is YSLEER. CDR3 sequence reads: CASSHRPGAQFF. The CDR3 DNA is TGCGCCAGCAGCCACCGACCCGGAGCGCAGTTCTTC.

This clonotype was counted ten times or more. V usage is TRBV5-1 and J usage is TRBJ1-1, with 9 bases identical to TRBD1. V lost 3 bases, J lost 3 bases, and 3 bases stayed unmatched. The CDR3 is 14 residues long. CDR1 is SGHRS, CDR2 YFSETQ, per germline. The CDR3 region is CASSSRTGDTEAFF. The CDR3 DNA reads TGCGCCAGCAGCTCCCGGACAGGGGACACTGAAGCTTTCTTT.

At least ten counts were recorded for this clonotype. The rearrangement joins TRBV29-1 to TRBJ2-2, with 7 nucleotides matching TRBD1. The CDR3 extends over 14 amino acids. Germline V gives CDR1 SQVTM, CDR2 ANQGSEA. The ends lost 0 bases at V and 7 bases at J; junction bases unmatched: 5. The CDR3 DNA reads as TGCAGCGTTGAAGAAAAACAGGGGCACGGGGAGCTGTTTTTT. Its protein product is CSVEEKQGHGELFF.

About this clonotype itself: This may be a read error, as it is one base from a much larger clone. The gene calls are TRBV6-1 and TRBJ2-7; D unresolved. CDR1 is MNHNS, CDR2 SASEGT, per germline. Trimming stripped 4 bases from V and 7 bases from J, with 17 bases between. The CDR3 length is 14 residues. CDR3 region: CASSVGTRNNEQYF. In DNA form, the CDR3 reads TGTGCCAGCAGTGTGGGCACTCGTAACAATGAGCAGTACTTC.

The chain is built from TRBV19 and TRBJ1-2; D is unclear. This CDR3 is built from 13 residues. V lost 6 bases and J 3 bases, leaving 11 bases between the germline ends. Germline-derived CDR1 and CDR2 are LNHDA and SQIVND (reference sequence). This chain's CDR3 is CASRVGMDYGYTF. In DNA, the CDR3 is TGTGCCAGTAGGGTCGGGATGGACTATGGCTACACCTTC.

Written as DNA, the CDR3 is TGTGCCAGCAGAGGGACTAGCGAGGTCAATGAGCAGTTCTTC. This sequence encodes CASRGTSEVNEQFF. This chain joins TRBV2 and TRBJ2-1; TRBD2 aligns across 10 bases. The CDR3 is 14 residues long. CDR1 and CDR2 from the germline V gene are SNHLY and FYNNEI. With V trimmed by 6 bases and J by 6 bases, 5 bases remained unmatched. The whole variable domain, filled in from reference TRBV2 and TRBJ2-1, reads EPEVTQTPSHQVTQMGQEVILRCVPISNHLYFYWYRQILGQKVEFLVSFYNNEISEKSEIFDDQFSVERPDGSNFTLKIRSTKLEDSAMYFCASRGTSEVNEQFFGPGTRLTVL.

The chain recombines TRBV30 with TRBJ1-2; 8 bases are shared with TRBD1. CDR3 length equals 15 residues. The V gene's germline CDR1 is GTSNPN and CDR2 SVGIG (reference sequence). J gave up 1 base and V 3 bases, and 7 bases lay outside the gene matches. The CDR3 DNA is TGTGCCTGGAGGGGAACAGGGGGTCGTAACTATGGCTACACCTTC. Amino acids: CAWRGTGGRNYGYTF.

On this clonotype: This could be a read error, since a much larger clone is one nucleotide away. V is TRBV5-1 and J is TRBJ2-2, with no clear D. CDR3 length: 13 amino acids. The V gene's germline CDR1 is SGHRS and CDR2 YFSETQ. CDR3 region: CASSLGTPSELSF. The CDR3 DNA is TGCGCCAGCAGCTTGGGGACCCCTTCCGAGCTGTCTTTT.

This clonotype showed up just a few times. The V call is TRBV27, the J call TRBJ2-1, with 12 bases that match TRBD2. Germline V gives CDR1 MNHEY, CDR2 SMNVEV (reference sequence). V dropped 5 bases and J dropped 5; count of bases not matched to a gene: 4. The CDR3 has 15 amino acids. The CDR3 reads CASSRGLAGDNEQFF. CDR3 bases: TGTGCCAGCAGTCGGGGACTAGCGGGTGACAATGAGCAGTTCTTC.

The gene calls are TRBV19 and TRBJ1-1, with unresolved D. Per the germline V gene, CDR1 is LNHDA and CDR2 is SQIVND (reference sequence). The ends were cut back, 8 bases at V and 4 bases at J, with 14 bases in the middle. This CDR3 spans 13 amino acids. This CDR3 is CASVDLVGTEAFF. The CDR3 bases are TGTGCCAGTGTAGATTTAGTGGGCACTGAAGCTTTCTTT.

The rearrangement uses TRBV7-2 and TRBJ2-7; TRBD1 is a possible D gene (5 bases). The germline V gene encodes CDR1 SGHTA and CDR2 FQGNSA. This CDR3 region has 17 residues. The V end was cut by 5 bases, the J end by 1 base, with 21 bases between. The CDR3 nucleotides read TGTGCCAGCAGCGGGGCACTCGAAAACCTAGGGTCCTACGAGCAGTACTTC. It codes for CASSGALENLGSYEQYF.

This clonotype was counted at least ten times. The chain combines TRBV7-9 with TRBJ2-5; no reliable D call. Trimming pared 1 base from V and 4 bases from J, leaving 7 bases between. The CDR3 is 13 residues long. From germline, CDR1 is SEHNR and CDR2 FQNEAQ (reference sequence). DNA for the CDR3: TGTGCCAGCAGCTTAGGATCCCGAGAGACCCAGTACTTC. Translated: CASSLGSRETQYF.

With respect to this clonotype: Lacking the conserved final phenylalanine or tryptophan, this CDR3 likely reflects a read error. DNA of the CDR3: TGTGCCAGTAGCCCCATAGGAGGGTTCAATCAGCCCCAGCATTCT. This encodes CASSPIGGFNQPQHS. The V gene is TRBV19, the J gene TRBJ1-5, with no clear D. The germline CDR1 and CDR2 sequences are LNHDA and SQIVND (reference sequence). The CDR3 length is 15 residues. V was shortened by 6 bases and J by 3 bases, with 15 bases between the two germline ends.

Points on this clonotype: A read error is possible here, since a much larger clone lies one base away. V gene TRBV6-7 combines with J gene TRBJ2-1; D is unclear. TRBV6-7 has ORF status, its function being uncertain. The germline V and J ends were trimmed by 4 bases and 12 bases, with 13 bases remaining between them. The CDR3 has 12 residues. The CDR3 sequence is CASSSRSHGQFF. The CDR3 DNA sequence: TGTGCCAGCAGTTCACGTTCCCATGGGCAGTTCTTC.

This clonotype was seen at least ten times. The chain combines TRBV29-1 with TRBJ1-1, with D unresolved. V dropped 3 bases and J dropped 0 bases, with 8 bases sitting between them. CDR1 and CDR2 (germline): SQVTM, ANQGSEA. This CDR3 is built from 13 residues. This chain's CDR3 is CSVENLLNTEAFF. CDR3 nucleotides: TGCAGCGTTGAGAATCTTTTGAACACTGAAGCTTTCTTT.